Below are 4 T cell receptor beta chains sequenced from a single sample in a study of T cell responses to AZD1222 COVID-19 vaccine. Only in-frame clones appear in the TCRdb table, and some are missing; sequencing was by immunoSEQ multiplex PCR. The data hold approximately 110,000 clones, with 88% observed a single time. This material consisted of peripheral blood, taken on day 0 of AZD1222 vaccination. Receptors originate from an adult in good health.

The gene calls are TRBV27 and TRBJ1-5, with TRBD1 matching over 7 bases. Germline lookup yields CDR1 MNHEY and CDR2 SMNVEV (reference sequence). Trimming at V came to 5 bases and at J to 7 bases, leaving 8 bases not matched to a gene. The length of the CDR3 is 14 residues. This CDR3 reads CASSLQGIAQPQHF. The CDR3 DNA reads as TGTGCCAGCAGTCTACAGGGGATAGCACAGCCCCAGCATTTT.

V and J are TRBV4-1 and TRBJ2-1; 13 positions agree with TRBD2. Germline trimming cut 0 bases from V and 7 bases from J; bases unmatched to any gene: 3. The germline CDR1 and CDR2 sequences are MGHRA and YSYEKL. CDR3 length: 16 residues. The CDR3 DNA follows: TGCGCCAGCAGCCAAGATTGGACTAGCGGGGGTAATGAGCAGTTCTTC. It codes for CASSQDWTSGGNEQFF.

The rearrangement uses TRBV25-1 and TRBJ1-5; D is possibly TRBD1 (6 bases). The CDR3 has 13 amino acids. V dropped 4 bases and J dropped 6 bases, with 10 bases sitting between them. The germline V gene has CDR1 MGHDK and CDR2 SYGVNS. The CDR3 sequence is CASSGQGSQPQHF. The DNA of the CDR3 is TGTGCCAGCAGTGGTCAGGGGAGTCAGCCCCAGCATTTT.

The J gene is TRBJ1-6, the V gene TRBV9; D ambiguous. Trimming pared 2 bases from V and 5 bases from J, leaving 8 bases between. Germline-derived CDR1 and CDR2 are SGDLS and YYNGEE. The CDR3 covers 14 residues. The CDR3 sequence: CASSVAPHNSPLHF. CDR3 coding DNA: TGTGCCAGCAGCGTCGCACCACATAATTCACCCCTCCACTTT.